The 10 T cell receptor beta chains below come from one sample, sequenced in a study of human T cells and chemical hapten exposure. Time point reported: pre-sensitization, week 0. Indicated treatment: therapeutic diphenylcyclopropenone sensitization with weekly scalp DPC. MiXCR was run by TCRdb on the RACE reads, yielding one entry per CDR3 protein. The sample contains tens of thousands of distinct CDR3 sequences, roughly a tenth of which appear only once. The sample here was whole blood, taken in connection with sensitization to the hapten diphenylcyclopropenone (DPC). The receptor set was obtained from a man aged 25-40 years with alopecia areata. Some clones in this sample may be carry-over from other donors' samples.

This clonotype has more than one count but fewer than ten. This rearrangement joins TRBV11-2 to TRBJ2-4; D not certain. Per germline, CDR1 SGHAT and CDR2 FQNNGV. This CDR3 contains 18 residues. Trimming removed 4 bases at V and 3 bases at J, with 22 bases between. The CDR3 nucleotides read TGTGCCAGCAGCTCATTCTTGCGGCAGGTAGCTGACAAAAACATTCAGTACTTC. It codes for CASSSFLRQVADKNIQYF.

This clonotype was recorded at least ten times. The V gene is TRBV29-1, the J gene TRBJ2-3; the D gene is possibly TRBD1 (5 bases). Trimming stripped 7 bases from V and 2 bases from J, with 16 bases between. CDR3 length equals 14 residues. Germline V gives CDR1 SQVTM, CDR2 ANQGSEA. This CDR3 reads CSGMKGSNTDTQYF. DNA of the CDR3: TGCAGCGGGATGAAGGGGTCTAACACAGATACGCAGTATTTT.

This clonotype was picked up many times. V is TRBV2 and J is TRBJ2-7, with no clear D. V was clipped by 7 bases and J by 4 bases, with 14 bases between them. Germline CDR1 and CDR2: SNHLY and FYNNEI. The CDR3 covers 13 residues. The CDR3 region is CASNAEKGYEQYV. In DNA, the CDR3 is TGTGCCAGCAACGCAGAGAAAGGTTACGAGCAGTACGTC.

The chain has TRBV20-1 and TRBJ2-1; no clear D. V was clipped by 6 bases and J by 7 bases, with 16 bases between them. Germline V gene sequence: CDR1 DFQATT, CDR2 SNEGSKA (reference sequence). The CDR3 spans 13 residues. CDR3 coding DNA: TGCAGTGCGGAAGACCCGACAAGAAATGAGCAGTTCTTC. This codes for CSAEDPTRNEQFF.

The table lists this clonotype with many counts. The gene calls are TRBV7-2 and TRBJ2-1; D is possibly TRBD1 (6 bases). From germline, CDR1 is SGHTA and CDR2 FQGNSA. Trimming removed 0 bases from V and 0 bases from J, with 15 bases in between. The CDR3 has 18 amino acids. CDR3: CASSLALPGHSSYNEQFF. The CDR3, as DNA: TGTGCCAGCAGCTTAGCGCTTCCGGGACACAGCTCCTACAATGAGCAGTTCTTC.

The chain uses TRBV2 and TRBJ1-4; unclear D gene. This CDR3 is 14 amino acids long. V lost 7 bases and J 0 bases, leaving 9 bases between the germline ends. Germline values: CDR1 SNHLY, CDR2 FYNNEI. CDR3 nucleotide sequence: TGTGCCAGCAAATTGACGGCAACTAATGAAAAACTGTTTTTT. Translation gives CASKLTATNEKLFF.

There are many counts of this clonotype. This chain uses TRBV29-1 with TRBJ2-3, with TRBD2 identical over 7 bases. V was clipped by 4 bases and J by 0 bases; unmatched bases: 4. This CDR3 is built from 14 residues. Germline V gene sequence: CDR1 SQVTM, CDR2 ANQGSEA. The CDR3 region has the DNA TGCAGCGTTGTGACTAGCTCTAGCACAGATACGCAGTATTTT. This codes for CSVVTSSSTDTQYF.

As for this clonotype: This may be a read error, as it is one base from a much larger clone. The chain uses TRBV7-7 and TRBJ2-5; 8 bases align to TRBD2. The CDR3 loop spans 16 amino acids. Germline V gene sequence: CDR1 SSHAT, CDR2 FNYEAQ (reference sequence). CDR3 in amino acids: CVSSLYPSSGSETQYF. The CDR3, as DNA: TGTGTCAGCAGCTTATACCCTTCCAGCGGGAGCGAGACCCAGTACTTC.

The rearrangement uses TRBV27 and TRBJ2-7, with 9 bases lining up with TRBD1. Per germline, CDR1 MNHEY and CDR2 SMNVEV (reference sequence). J was trimmed by 7 bases and V by 7 bases; bases with no gene match: 17. The CDR3 covers 16 residues. The CDR3: CASNLQVGTGTCEQYV. The CDR3 nucleotides read TGTGCCAGCAACCTCCAGGTTGGGACAGGGACATGTGAGCAGTACGTC.

In DNA form, the CDR3 reads TGTGCCAGCAGCCCCCTACAGTATTCACCCCTCCACTTT. Its translation: CASSPLQYSPLHF. The J gene is TRBJ1-6, the V gene TRBV2; no definite D call. V was pared by 6 bases and J by 8 bases, with 11 bases between. This CDR3 has 13 residues. The germline V gene encodes CDR1 SNHLY and CDR2 FYNNEI.